Described below is a single TCR beta chain sequence and its context. These data belong to a study of immune heterogeneity within non-small cell lung tumors. Germline-derived CDR1 and CDR2 are LNHDA and SQIVND (reference sequence). This CDR3 is 13 amino acids long. Trimming removed 11 bases from V and 2 bases from J, with 16 bases in between. Per sample, about 0.55 ug of bulk tumor genomic DNA was the template used. Surgical sampling yielded several biopsies per primary tumor (spaced far apart). Curative surgery was performed on patients who had untreated, newly diagnosed non-small cell lung cancer. The TCR beta CDR3 region was amplified by multiplex PCR employing 32 V and 13 J primers. TCRdb passed the multiplex PCR reads through MiXCR, listing each CDR3 protein once. The table shows 1,500 to 2,500 distinct CDR3 sequences, with roughly 30% occurring only once.

The clonotype was recovered from a man aged 60-69 years with non-small cell lung cancer. Source material: lung tumor tissue. V is TRBV19 and J is TRBJ2-7, with D perhaps matching TRBD2 (5 bases). The CDR3 nucleotides read TGTGCCCCCCCGAGGGTCCGAACCTACGAGCAGTACGTC. It translates to CAPPRVRTYEQYV.